This T cell receptor beta chain came from a study of STAT5B mutations in CD4+ large granular lymphocyte leukemia. This was a survey-level run. Using immunoSEQ multiplex PCR, the repertoire was profiled, and TCRdb retains in-frame clones only, with some absent. This sample has 30,000 to 40,000 clones, with approximately 90% found just once. Study-level findings and limits: About 25% of private leukemic clonotypes occurred rarely in other patients' non-leukemic repertoires. Patient CD4-sorted repertoires looked more clonal than healthy CD4+ repertoires, even without putative leukemic clones. Top patient clones used TRBV06 genes more often: 8/27 versus 2/35 in controls.

Germline V lookup: CDR1 SGDLS, CDR2 YYNGEE. With 4 bases clipped from V and 5 bases from J, the junction kept 1 base outside the gene matches. CDR3 length equals 13 residues. A remark on this clone: Its antigen remains unknown.

The specimen was CD4+ T cells from blood buffy coats. The chain couples TRBV9 to TRBJ2-5, with 11 nucleotides matching TRBD1. This sequence was found in a human donor in good health. Here the CDR3 DNA reads TGTGCCAGCAGCCGGGACAGGGGGGAGACCCAGTACTTC. Translating gives CASSRDRGETQYF.